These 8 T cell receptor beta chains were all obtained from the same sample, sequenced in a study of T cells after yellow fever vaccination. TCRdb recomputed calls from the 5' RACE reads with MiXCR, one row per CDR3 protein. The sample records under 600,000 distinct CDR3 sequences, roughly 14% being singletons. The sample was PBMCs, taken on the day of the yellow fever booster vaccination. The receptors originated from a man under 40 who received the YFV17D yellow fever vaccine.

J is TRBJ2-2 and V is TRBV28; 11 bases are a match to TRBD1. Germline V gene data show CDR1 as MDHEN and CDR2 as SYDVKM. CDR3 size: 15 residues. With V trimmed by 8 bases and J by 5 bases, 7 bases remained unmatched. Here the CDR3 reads CASWDRGTGTGELFF. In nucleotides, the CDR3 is TGTGCCAGCTGGGACAGGGGGACGGGGACCGGGGAGCTGTTTTTT.

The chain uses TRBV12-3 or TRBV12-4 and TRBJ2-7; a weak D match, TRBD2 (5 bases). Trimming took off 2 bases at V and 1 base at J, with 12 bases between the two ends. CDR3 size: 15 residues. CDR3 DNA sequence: TGTGCCAGCAGTTTAAGCGCGGGCGGATCCTACGAGCAGTACTTC. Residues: CASSLSAGGSYEQYF.

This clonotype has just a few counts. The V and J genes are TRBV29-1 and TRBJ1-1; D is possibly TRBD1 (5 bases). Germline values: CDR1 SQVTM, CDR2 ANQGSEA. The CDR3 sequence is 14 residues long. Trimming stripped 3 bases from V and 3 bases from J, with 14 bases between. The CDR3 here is CSVERGPLHTEAFF. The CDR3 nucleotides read TGCAGCGTTGAGAGGGGACCCCTGCACACTGAAGCTTTCTTT.

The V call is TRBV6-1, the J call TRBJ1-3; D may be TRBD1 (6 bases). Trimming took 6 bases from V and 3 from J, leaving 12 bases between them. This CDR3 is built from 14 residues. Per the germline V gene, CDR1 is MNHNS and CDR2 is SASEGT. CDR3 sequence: CASRQGRGGNTIYF. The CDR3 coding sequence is TGTGCCAGCAGGCAGGGGCGAGGTGGAAACACCATATATTTT.

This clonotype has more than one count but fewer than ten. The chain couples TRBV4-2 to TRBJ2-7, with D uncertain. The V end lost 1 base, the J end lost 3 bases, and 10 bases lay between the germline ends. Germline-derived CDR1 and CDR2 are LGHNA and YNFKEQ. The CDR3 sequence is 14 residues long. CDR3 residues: CASSQGEGYYEQYF. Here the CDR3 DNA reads TGTGCCAGCAGCCAAGGAGAAGGTTACTACGAGCAGTACTTC.

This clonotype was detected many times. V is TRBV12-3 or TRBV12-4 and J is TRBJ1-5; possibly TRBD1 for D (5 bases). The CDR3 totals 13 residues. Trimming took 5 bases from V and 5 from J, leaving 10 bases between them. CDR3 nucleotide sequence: TGTGCCAGCAGTGATCGCAGGGATCAGCCCCAGCATTTT. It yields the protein CASSDRRDQPQHF.

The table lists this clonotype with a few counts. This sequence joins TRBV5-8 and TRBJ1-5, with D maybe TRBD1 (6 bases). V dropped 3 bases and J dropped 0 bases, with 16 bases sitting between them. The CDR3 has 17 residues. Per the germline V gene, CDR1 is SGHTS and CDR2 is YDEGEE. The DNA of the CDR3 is TGTGCCAGCAGCTCGGGGGCGTTGGGGTATAGCAATCAGCCCCAGCATTTT. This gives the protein CASSSGALGYSNQPQHF.

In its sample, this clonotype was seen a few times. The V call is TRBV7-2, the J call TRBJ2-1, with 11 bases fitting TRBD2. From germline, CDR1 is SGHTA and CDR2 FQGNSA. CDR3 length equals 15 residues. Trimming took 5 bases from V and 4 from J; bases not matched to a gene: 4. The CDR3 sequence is CASSAGLAEYNEQFF. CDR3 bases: TGTGCCAGCAGCGCGGGACTAGCGGAATACAATGAGCAGTTCTTC. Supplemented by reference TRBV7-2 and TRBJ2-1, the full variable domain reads GAGVSQSPSNKVTEKGKDVELRCDPISGHTALYWYRQSLGQGLEFLIYFQGNSAPDKSGLPSDRFSAERTGGSVSTLTIQRTQQEDSAVYLCASSAGLAEYNEQFFGPGTRLTVL.